This T cell receptor (beta chain) was profiled in a study of cytomegalovirus exposure and HLA in healthy donors (dated by TCRdb to about 2017). Study-level background: According to an earlier analysis of around 600 of the donors, some 180 million T cells yielded roughly 110 million unique TCR beta sequences and approximately 300 Gb of sequence data. Of the roughly 400 genotyped donors, roughly 85% fell in the genetic ancestry cluster associated with self-reported Caucasian donors. Four to six DR-DQ haplotypes were handled as single units for association and clustering because linkage in the cohort was strong. An earlier analysis of around 580 of the donors used high-throughput TCR beta sequencing to judge whether each TCR beta V gene segment behaved as functional or pseudogenic. HLA typing included class I and class II loci at four-digit resolution. Donor age, sex, ethnicity and CMV serostatus were compiled alongside the repertoire data. To predict cytomegalovirus infection status, the study brought together high-throughput TCR immunosequencing, statistical association of individual TCRs with disease status, and machine learning. Among some 410 genotyped donors of the cohort, an average of approximately 240,000 unique TCR beta nucleotide sequences were sequenced per donor, roughly 20% of them non-productive. Rather than drawing on any new phenotypic data, the later analysis identified candidate immune exposures from TCR beta sequences and the way those sequences occurred across donors. Along with the roughly 670-subject first cohort, a separate validation cohort of approximately 110 different subjects was used. A later analysis re-examined previously published TCR beta repertoires from around 670 donors and added high-resolution HLA genotyping to investigate patterns of TCR occurrence. The number of typed donors differed by locus: roughly 629-640 for A, B, C, DRB1 and DQB1; 500 to 550 for DQA1; fewer than 610 for DPA1; and some 430 for DPB1. The T cell repertoires of 666 subjects were profiled by immunosequencing and related to cytomegalovirus serostatus. All discovery cohort repertoires had been generated on a single sequencing platform. An early release covering more than 500 HLA-typed donors comprised about 310 gigabases of sequencing data and 65 million to 100 million unique TCR sequences. A later genetic analysis used genome-wide SNP genotypes for about 65% of the 666 donors, treating that subset as a discovery cohort. The study aimed to test whether signatures of past pathogen exposure could be identified by cataloging public T cell receptors.

To note about this clone: The clone's antigen remains unknown. No quality values exist for individual bases; no much larger clone is one base distant.

The cohort consisted of some 730 healthy bone marrow donors. At the time of sampling, all cohort members were nominally healthy, though unrecorded immune exposures were likely present. The donor tested CMV seronegative and was one of the 352 seronegative cohort members. Every donor gave a peripheral blood sample, and the peripheral blood mononuclear cells from that sample were used for TCR beta sequencing. Genomic DNA was extracted from the blood cell samples with the Qiagen DNeasy Blood Extraction Kit. The library was obtained by the immunoSEQ multiplex PCR assay. For the multiplex PCR, a mixture combining 60 forward primers for TCR Vbeta segments and 13 reverse primers for TCR Jbeta segments was used. The CDR3 region of rearranged TCR beta genes was amplified from genomic DNA by a multiplex PCR assay. Amplified TCR beta libraries were sequenced as 87-base-pair reads on the Illumina HiSeq System. The study's own analysis went as follows. Across the 700 or so repertoires, a later analysis counted tens of millions of unique TCR beta chains, 9.5 million to 13 million of which were shared by at least two donors. To remove PCR and sequencing errors, raw reads were error-corrected and collapsed into unique sequences using a nearest-neighbor algorithm that merged closely related sequences. Alignment of CDR3 sequences to IMGT reference sequences was used to assign V, D and J gene segments. For a sequence to be retained, a match of at least six nucleotides to both a V gene segment and a J gene segment was required. Rearrangements were called productive when the CDR3 lacked stop codons and stayed in frame with V and J; all others were non-productive. CDR3 was defined by IMGT convention, running from the second conserved V-encoded cysteine to the conserved J-encoded phenylalanine. Sequences without an unambiguous match to a single V gene segment were excluded from the earlier analysis of approximately 560 of the donors. An earlier analysis of a few hundred of the donors classified V segments as functional when productive rearrangements were above 56.7% and as segregating when the standard deviation between donors was above 5%. A statistical classification framework was built to diagnose cytomegalovirus status from the catalog of TCR beta chain sequences. V and J gene assignment, in a later analysis, came from comparing TCR nucleotide sequences with IMGT/GENE-DB human TR gene sequences. In a later analysis, CDR3 sequences and most-parsimonious VDJ recombination scenarios were assigned using the TCRdist pipeline. In a later analysis, each TCR beta chain was defined by its CDR3 amino acid sequence together with its V-gene family, and reads lacking a unique V-gene family were excluded. A later analysis removed over 500 highly shared, low-generation-probability nucleotide sequences to deal with suspected cross-contamination and a sequencing artifact. In a later analysis, a clonal expansion index was calculated for each public chain from normalized within-repertoire ranks of inferred template counts. In a later analysis, generation probabilities were computed using a VDJ recombination model fitted to out-of-frame rearrangements, and the results were checked against IGoR. In a later analysis, TCR-TCR, TCR-HLA and TCR-CMV co-occurrence was scored with hypergeometric tests, and a repertoire-size bias correction was applied to TCR pairs. A later analysis estimated false discovery rates by permuting HLA or CMV assignments 20 times. A later analysis grouped co-occurring TCRs with DBSCAN, adding TCRdist sequence similarity when clustering within HLA-allele-positive subsets. For co-occurrence clustering, repertoires with fewer than 30,000 or more than 120,000 public chains were excluded, along with several repertoires with anomalous nucleotide sharing. TCRdb took over this immuneACCESS table, retaining in-frame rearrangements with V and J assigned. Such tables are incomplete; in checked studies, under half of the missing clones stem from an unresolved V gene, and the remainder is unexplained. V and J calls plus clone size are reproduced from that table; the DNA served to infer D and trimming. Here the sample has about 130,000 clones; roughly 77% occur a single time. Of the sample, approximately 5% falls within the top ten clones.

The paper as a whole reports these results and caveats: Because counts were too low, some 17 rarely observed V segments, including chromosome 9 orphons, were left out of the earlier analysis of 587 of the donors. A group of highly shared sequence variants was considered likely to be a technical artifact of the sequencing pipeline. In vitro tests confirmed that a few of the cytomegalovirus-associated TCR beta chains recognize cytomegalovirus antigens. The authors suggested that the approach could potentially be extended to other disease states and immunological phenotypes. The 87-base-pair reads could not distinguish some IMGT-functional V segments, including TRBV6-2 and TRBV6-3, so those segments were excluded. This cohort had only TCR beta chains sequenced, and the lack of alpha or paired-chain data limited which features could be detected. Compared with the roughly 670-donor mean, donors in an Asian-associated ancestry cluster had fewer N-insertions in productive TCRs, according to a later genetic analysis. Strong co-occurrence of HLA alleles, especially DR and DQ, made assigning TCR associations to individual alleles difficult. The presence/absence analyses assumed that sequencing depth was roughly uniform across donors, and that assumption may not be true. Most CMV-associated TCR beta chains appeared to be HLA-restricted in a later analysis, and the HLA associations seemed to be driven largely by CMV exposure. A total of fewer than 200 TCR beta chains were listed by the study as associated with cytomegalovirus. A later analysis found that TCR association rates varied across HLA loci, with DRB1 alleles showing the most associated TCRs and HLA-C alleles the fewest. Several of the top co-occurrence clusters appeared to be linked to parvovirus B19, influenza, CMV and Epstein-Barr virus, according to a later analysis. The only immune exposure information available for the cohort was CMV serostatus. Cytomegalovirus status was reported to be diagnosed by the classifier with high specificity and sensitivity in both the original and validation cohorts. In a later genetic analysis, a missense DCLRE1C variant was associated with V-gene and J-gene trimming of TCR beta chains, and the association was replicated in an independent cohort. A further reported finding was that TCR beta sequences accurately predicted the HLA-A and HLA-B alleles for most subjects in the first cohort. Because HLA typing was missing for some donors at each locus, association tests included only the typed subset. In an earlier analysis of about 540 of the donors, most TCR beta V segments were observed in productive rearrangements about 87% or about 30% of the time, broadly matching IMGT annotations. Correlated functional status among segregating V segments might be attributable to linkage disequilibrium, but an unknown experimental factor could not be ruled out. In a later analysis, HLA-associated TCR beta chains showed more clonal expansion and lower generation probabilities than non-associated chains that were equally common. At a false discovery rate of 0.05, a later analysis linked about 16,000 TCR beta sequences to specific HLA alleles. Most TCR sequences were seen in very few donors, while some public TCRs were found in many individuals.

Reading from cysteine to phenylalanine, the CDR3 counts 15 amino acids. Only CDR3 DNA remains: 45 bases, in frame from the first base. Between the V and J ends, shortened by 2 bases and 7 bases respectively, the junction contains 17 bases. CDR1 and CDR2 are drawn from the germline V gene: MNHEY, SVGAGI. The V and J segments used are TRBV6-5 and TRBJ1-1, with a tentative D gene TRBD1 over 6 matching bases. Sequenced material: PBMCs. This TCR was sampled from a man aged 30-40 years in good health and CMV-seronegative. In nucleotide form, the sequence is TGTGCCAGCAGTTACGACCCCCCAGGGGCCAGTGAAGCTTTCTTT. Translation gives CASSYDPPGASEAFF.